The table lists the clone carrying this T cell receptor (beta chain) with a few counts. Its specificity is not known. These data belong to a study of shared clonotypes between healthy human individuals. Turning to the study itself: Researchers assigned three CD4 naive, three CD4 memory, two CD8 naive and one CD8 memory plate to each donor.

Study-wide results and limits: Naive subsets generally exceeded memory subsets in estimated richness. Compared with clonotypes that all four donors shared, non-shared clonotypes had lower generation probabilities. Sharing across four donors was highest in naive CD4 (around 5%) and lowest in memory CD8 (roughly 0.4%).

Some clones are missing from TCRdb's copy, which holds only in-frame ones; the method was immunoSEQ multiplex PCR. The repertoire holds roughly 810,000 clones, with about 96% as singletons. Germline assignment: CDR1 SGHRS and CDR2 YFSETQ. The CDR3 spans 16 residues. V gave up 0 bases and J gave up 3 bases, with 13 bases separating them. Terminally differentiated effector memory CD45RA+ cells were left out of the naive CD8 fraction, which was CD45RO-negative and positively selected for CCR7. Source material: naive CD8+ T cells sorted from blood. The receptor comes from a man aged 30 to 39 in good health. This sequence joins TRBV5-1 and TRBJ2-1; perhaps TRBD2 as D (6 bases). This chain's CDR3 is CASSLDGTAYYNEQFF. CDR3 bases: TGCGCCAGCAGCTTGGACGGGACTGCTTACTACAATGAGCAGTTCTTC.